This TCR beta chain emerged from a study of blood T cell repertoires in COVID-19. At the level of the study: Samples representing acute and convalescent COVID-19 were sourced from the United States, Italy and Spain. PBMCs, B-cell-depleted T cells, or T cells were the source of the cDNA or gDNA that made up the material.

Profiled with immunoSEQ multiplex PCR; TCRdb holds only in-frame clones, not every one. The sample lists almost 200,000 clones; approximately 87% were seen once. Germline values: CDR1 LNHDA, CDR2 SQIVND (reference sequence). The CDR3 is made up of 14 amino acids. Trimming removed 2 bases at V and 4 bases at J, with 11 bases between. In this sample, this clone turned up once. V is TRBV19 and J is TRBJ1-1, with no clear D. This clonotype was obtained from a woman aged 70-85 years with acute or convalescent COVID-19. Input material: peripheral blood. CDR3 nucleotides: TGTGCCAGTAGTATAACGGGGAGGGCCACTGAAGCTTTCTTT. It is translated as CASSITGRATEAFF.